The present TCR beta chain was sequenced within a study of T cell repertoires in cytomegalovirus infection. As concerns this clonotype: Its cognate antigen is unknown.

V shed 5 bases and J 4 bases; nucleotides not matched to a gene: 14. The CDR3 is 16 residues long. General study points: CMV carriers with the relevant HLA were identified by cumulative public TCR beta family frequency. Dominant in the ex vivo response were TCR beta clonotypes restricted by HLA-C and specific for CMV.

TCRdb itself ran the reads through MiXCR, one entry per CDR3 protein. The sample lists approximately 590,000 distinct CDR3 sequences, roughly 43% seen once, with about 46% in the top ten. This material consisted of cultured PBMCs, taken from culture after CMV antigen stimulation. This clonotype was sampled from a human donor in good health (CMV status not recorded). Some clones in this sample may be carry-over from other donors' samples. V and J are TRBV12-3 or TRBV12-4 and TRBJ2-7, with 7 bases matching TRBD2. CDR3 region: CASSPAGWGGSYEQYF. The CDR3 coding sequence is TGTGCCAGCAGTCCAGCGGGTTGGGGGGGAAGTTACGAGCAGTACTTC.